The rows below give T cell receptor beta chains drawn from one sample of a study of T-cell reconstitution after alpha-beta-depleted transplantation in children. Each CDR3 protein gets one entry after TCRdb re-called the PCR reads with MiXCR. The table records a few hundred thousand distinct CDR3 sequences, around 15% of them present only once. Sequencing was performed on PBMCs, mostly from graft donor cells, taken 360 days after TCRalphabeta/CD19-depleted stem cell transplant. The receptors come from a boy under two years old who had a stem cell transplant for Wiskott-Aldrich syndrome, so the T cells may come from the graft donor. Both conserved end residues are part of each CDR3. The order of the fields is J gene, D gene, V gene, clone size, CDR3 protein, CDR3 DNA. The D gene is left open where the match is weak. Some rows have no size entry. The others give once, few or many, or a class for an expanded clone.

>TRBJ2-1|.|TRBV5-1|few
CASSTGRKAYNEQFF
TGCGCCAGCAGCACAGGGCGGAAGGCCTACAATGAGCAGTTCTTC
>TRBJ1-1|.|TRBV12-3/TRBV12-4|few
CASSRGDWGYTEAFF
TGTGCCAGCAGTAGGGGAGATTGGGGATACACTGAAGCTTTCTTT
>TRBJ2-3|.|TRBV20-1|.
CSARDGGTVDTQYF
TGCAGTGCTAGAGATGGCGGGACAGTAGATACGCAGTATTTT
>TRBJ2-2|TRBD2|TRBV7-9|few
CASSTRLAGHTGELFF
TGTGCCAGCAGCACACGACTAGCGGGTCACACCGGGGAGCTGTTTTTT
>TRBJ2-4|TRBD2|TRBV11-2|.
CASSPLSSGSRSGANIQYF
TGTGCCAGCAGTCCCTTGTCTAGCGGGAGCCGCTCAGGGGCAAACATTCAGTACTTC
>TRBJ1-6|.|TRBV4-1|.
CASSQGQWNSPLHF
TGCGCCAGCAGCCAAGGCCAGTGGAATTCACCCCTCCACTTT
>TRBJ2-3|.|TRBV24-1|.
CATSDPGLRTDTQYF
TGTGCCACCAGTGATCCAGGTTTGAGGACAGATACGCAGTATTTT
>TRBJ2-1|.|TRBV3-1|.
CASSQRGFGVLSGGEQFF
TGTGCCAGCAGCCAAAGGGGTTTCGGGGTCCTCTCAGGAGGTGAGCAGTTCTTC
>TRBJ2-3|.|TRBV21-1|few
CASSKEVEAGTDTQYF
TGTGCCAGCAGCAAAGAAGTGGAGGCCGGCACAGATACGCAGTATTTT
>TRBJ2-3|TRBD2|TRBV7-2|.
CASSYTSGRGVTDTQYF
TGTGCCAGCAGCTACACTAGCGGGAGGGGAGTGACAGATACGCAGTATTTT
>TRBJ2-7|.|TRBV2|few
CASSEISEQYF
TGTGCCAGCAGTGAAATCAGCGAGCAGTACTTC
>TRBJ2-1|TRBD1|TRBV18|.
CASSLSTGGEQFF
TGTGCCAGCTCACTATCAACAGGGGGTGAGCAGTTCTTC
>TRBJ2-5|.|TRBV5-1|few
CASSWGGRGETQYF
TGCGCCAGCAGCTGGGGTGGACGTGGAGAGACCCAGTACTTC
>TRBJ2-5|.|TRBV20-1|.
CSARGENGETQYF
TGCAGTGCTAGGGGTGAGAATGGAGAGACCCAGTACTTC
>TRBJ2-7|.|TRBV18|.
CASSLDYRDYEQYF
TGTGCCAGCTCGCTGGACTACAGGGACTACGAGCAGTACTTC
>TRBJ2-1|TRBD2|TRBV20-1|.
CSARDPRGGHNEQFF
TGCAGTGCTAGAGATCCGCGGGGGGGCCACAATGAGCAGTTCTTC
>TRBJ2-1|.|TRBV4-1|.
CASSQPRGLYNEQFF
TGCGCCAGCAGCCAACCCAGGGGCTTATACAATGAGCAGTTCTTC
>TRBJ2-2|TRBD2|TRBV7-9|few
CASSLRTSGGELFF
TGTGCCAGCAGCCTTCGGACTAGCGGCGGGGAGCTGTTTTTT
>TRBJ1-6|.|TRBV2|few
CASSSMGDNSPLHF
TGTGCCAGCAGCTCAATGGGGGATAATTCACCCCTCCACTTT
>TRBJ2-7|.|TRBV2|.
CASTIRELSYEQYF
TGTGCCAGCACCATTCGGGAGCTGAGCTACGAGCAGTACTTC
>TRBJ2-1|.|TRBV5-1|few
CASSPRGSNEQFF
TGCGCCAGCAGCCCGAGGGGTTCCAATGAGCAGTTCTTC
>TRBJ2-2|TRBD1|TRBV20-1|many
CSARDWTGGARETGELFF
TGCAGTGCTAGAGATTGGACAGGGGGCGCGAGGGAAACCGGGGAGCTGTTTTTT
>TRBJ2-7|.|TRBV7-9|few
CASSPRGIYEQYF
TGTGCCAGCAGCCCCAGGGGAATCTACGAGCAGTACTTC
>TRBJ2-3|TRBD2|TRBV9|few
CASSPLAGGSTDTQYF
TGTGCCAGCAGCCCCCTAGCGGGAGGAAGCACAGATACGCAGTATTTT
>TRBJ2-7|.|TRBV11-3|.
CASSLAAVSYEQYF
TGTGCCAGCAGCTTAGCGGCGGTATCCTACGAGCAGTACTTC
>TRBJ2-5|.|TRBV11-2|few
CASSLRGGAETQYF
TGTGCCAGCAGCTTAAGGGGGGGAGCGGAGACCCAGTACTTC
>TRBJ2-5|.|TRBV11-2|few
CASSLARTPRETQYF
TGTGCCAGCAGCTTAGCCCGGACACCACGGGAGACCCAGTACTTC
>TRBJ2-2|.|TRBV2|.
CASSADSNTGELFF
TGTGCCAGCAGTGCGGACTCTAACACCGGGGAGCTGTTTTTT
>TRBJ2-5|.|TRBV5-1|few
CASSLVNREETQYF
TGCGCCAGCAGCTTGGTGAACAGGGAAGAGACCCAGTACTTC